The 6 T cell receptor beta chains below were found in one sample sequenced in a study of T cells after yellow fever vaccination. TCRdb recomputed calls from the 5' RACE reads with MiXCR, one row per CDR3 protein. The sample lists about 580,000 distinct CDR3 sequences; around 16% were seen once. Specimen: PBMCs, collected less than 6 days after the first yellow fever vaccination. These receptors all stem from a man between 18 and 35 years old who received the YFV17D yellow fever vaccine.

This chain uses TRBV6-5 with TRBJ2-7; D unresolved. V was cut by 0 bases and J by 1 base, with 10 bases left in between. Germline assignment: CDR1 MNHEY and CDR2 SVGAGI. This CDR3 region has 15 residues. The CDR3 nucleotides read TGTGCCAGCAGTTACTCGTCAGCCAAGTCCTACGAGCAGTACTTC. Its protein product is CASSYSSAKSYEQYF.

In this sample, this clonotype turned up a few times. The V and J genes are TRBV27 and TRBJ1-2, with D tentatively TRBD1 (6 bases). Trimming stripped 3 bases from V and 3 bases from J, with 11 bases between. The germline V gene has CDR1 MNHEY and CDR2 SMNVEV (reference sequence). CDR3 length: 14 residues. The CDR3 reads CASSFRGGDYGYTF. The CDR3 nucleotides read TGTGCCAGCAGTTTCAGGGGAGGGGACTATGGCTACACCTTC.

About this clonotype itself: A much larger clone lies a single base off, so this may be a read error. The genes are TRBV28 and TRBJ2-7; D might be TRBD2 (5 bases). CDR3 length: 13 amino acids. Germline values: CDR1 MDHEN, CDR2 SYDVKM. The CDR3 DNA is TGTGCCGGCAGTAGGACTCCGCCTGGCGAGCAGTACGTC. It codes for CAGSRTPPGEQYV.

The DNA for the CDR3 is TGCAGTGCTAGGGTGGAGGGCTACGAGCAGTACTTC. As protein: CSARVEGYEQYF. The chain employs TRBV20-1 and TRBJ2-7; perhaps TRBD2 as D (6 bases). V lost 3 bases to trimming and J lost 3 bases, with 9 bases between them. The germline gives CDR1 DFQATT, CDR2 SNEGSKA (reference sequence). This CDR3 contains 12 residues.

This clonotype was found many times. V gene TRBV6-1 combines with J gene TRBJ2-5; TRBD1 might be the D (5 bases). The CDR3 spans 13 residues. With 8 bases removed from V and 4 bases from J, the gap between germline ends came to 14 bases. CDR1 and CDR2 from the germline V gene are MNHNS and SASEGT. CDR3 DNA: TGTGCCAGCGCCGGACATTTTGGAGAGACCCAGTACTTC. This encodes CASAGHFGETQYF.

Only a few counts were recorded for this clonotype. V is TRBV7-3 and J is TRBJ1-1; 7 bases are shared with TRBD1. The trim removed 4 bases at V and 4 bases at J, leaving 6 bases unmatched. CDR3 length: 14 amino acids. Per the germline V gene, CDR1 is SGHTA and CDR2 is FQGTGA. The CDR3 loop is CASSSQGPPTEAFF. Here the CDR3 DNA reads TGTGCCAGCAGCTCACAGGGGCCCCCCACTGAAGCTTTCTTT.